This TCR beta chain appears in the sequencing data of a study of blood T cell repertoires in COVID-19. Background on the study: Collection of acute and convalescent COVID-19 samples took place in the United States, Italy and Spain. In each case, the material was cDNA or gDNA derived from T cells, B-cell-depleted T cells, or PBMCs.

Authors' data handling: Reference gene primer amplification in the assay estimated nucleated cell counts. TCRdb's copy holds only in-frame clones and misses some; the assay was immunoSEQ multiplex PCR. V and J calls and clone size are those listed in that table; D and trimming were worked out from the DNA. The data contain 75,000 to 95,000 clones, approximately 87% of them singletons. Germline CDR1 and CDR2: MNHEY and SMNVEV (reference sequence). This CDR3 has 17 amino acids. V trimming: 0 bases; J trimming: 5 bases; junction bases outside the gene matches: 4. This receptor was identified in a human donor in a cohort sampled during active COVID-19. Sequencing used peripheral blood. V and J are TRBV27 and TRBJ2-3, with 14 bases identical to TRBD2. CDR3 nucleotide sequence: TGTGCCAGCAGTTTATCACGACTAGCGGGAGGGATAGATACGCAGTATTTT. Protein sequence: CASSLSRLAGGIDTQYF.